These 10 T cell receptor beta chains were all obtained from the same sample, sequenced in a study of beta chain features in type 1 diabetes. Expressed TCRB transcripts were sequenced, since all the RNA that had been isolated was reverse transcribed. Sequencing used immunoSEQ multiplex PCR; TCRdb keeps in-frame clones, though not all of them. The sample lists 250,000 to 350,000 clones; about 11% were seen once. Sequencing was performed on naive CD4+ T cells from blood. These receptors came from a woman in her thirties in good health.

This clone was seen a handful of times. This chain joins TRBV7-9 and TRBJ2-5, with TRBD1 matching over 7 bases. This CDR3 is built from 15 residues. Germline CDR1 reads SEHNR; CDR2 reads FQNEAQ (reference sequence). The trim removed 5 bases at V and 1 base at J, leaving 7 bases unmatched. The CDR3 spells CASSRTGVPQETQYF. The CDR3 DNA is TGTGCCAGCAGCAGAACAGGGGTGCCCCAAGAGACCCAGTACTTC.

V gene TRBV7-2 combines with J gene TRBJ2-3, with TRBD2 matching over 11 bases. Trimming cost V 4 bases and J 4 bases; bases outside gene matches: 7. This CDR3 has 16 amino acids. CDR1 and CDR2 (germline): SGHTA, FQGNSA. The CDR3 DNA reads as TGTGCCAGCAGCTCCCTACTAGCGGGAGTGGCAGATACGCAGTATTTT. Translating gives CASSSLLAGVADTQYF.

This clone was recorded a few times. J is TRBJ2-4 and V is TRBV7-9, with D unresolved. Germline V CDR1 and CDR2: SEHNR, FQNEAQ (reference sequence). The CDR3 runs to 15 residues. V lost 0 bases and J 0 bases, leaving 6 bases between the germline ends. CDR3 sequence: CASSLARLAKNIQYF. The CDR3 coding sequence is TGTGCCAGCAGCTTAGCTCGTTTAGCCAAAAACATTCAGTACTTC.

This chain joins TRBV28 and TRBJ2-7; D gene uncertain. Looked up from germline, CDR1 is MDHEN and CDR2 is SYDVKM. The CDR3 has 13 residues. Deletions cut 3 bases from V and 5 bases from J, with 11 bases between. The CDR3 loop is CASSFEVFDEQYF. Here the CDR3 DNA reads TGTGCCAGCAGTTTCGAGGTGTTCGACGAGCAGTACTTC. Filled out from reference TRBV28 and TRBJ2-7, the complete variable domain reads DVKVTQSSRYLVKRTGEKVFLECVQDMDHENMFWYRQDPGLGLRLIYFSYDVKMKEKGDIPEGYSVSREKKERFSLILESASTNQTSMYLCASSFEVFDEQYFGPGTRLTVT.

This clone was recorded a few times. The CDR3 reads CASSRETNEKLFF. As DNA, the CDR3 is TGTGCCAGCAGCCGGGAAACTAATGAAAAACTGTTTTTT. V and J are TRBV7-2 and TRBJ1-4; no firm D call. CDR3 size: 13 residues. The germline V gene encodes CDR1 SGHTA and CDR2 FQGNSA. Trimming left V 5 bases short and J 1 base short, with 5 bases between. Together with reference TRBV7-2 and TRBJ1-4, the CDR3 gives the full variable domain: GAGVSQSPSNKVTEKGKDVELRCDPISGHTALYWYRQSLGQGLEFLIYFQGNSAPDKSGLPSDRFSAERTGGSVSTLTIQRTQQEDSAVYLCASSRETNEKLFFGSGTQLSVL.

This clone has just a few counts. The J gene is TRBJ1-5, the V gene TRBV6-5, with D unclear. Germline CDR1 MNHEY, CDR2 SVGAGI. The length of the CDR3 is 16 residues. V lost 0 bases to trimming and J lost 5 bases, with 14 bases between them. The chain's CDR3 is CASSYSRAPEDQPQHF. CDR3 coding DNA: TGTGCCAGCAGTTACTCGAGGGCCCCGGAGGATCAGCCCCAGCATTTT.

The chain uses TRBV19 and TRBJ2-1; 13 bases are shared with TRBD2. Trimming cost V 5 bases and J 8 bases; bases outside gene matches: 9. Germline CDR1 LNHDA, CDR2 SQIVND (reference sequence). The CDR3 totals 16 residues. The CDR3 nucleotides read TGTGCCAGTAGTTCTGGACTAGCGGGAGAGTTGGATGAGCAGTTCTTC. It yields the protein CASSSGLAGELDEQFF.

V gene TRBV27 combines with J gene TRBJ2-7; D might be TRBD2 (5 bases). The CDR3 is made up of 14 amino acids. Germline CDR1 MNHEY, CDR2 SMNVEV (reference sequence). V lost 6 bases and J lost 2, with 14 bases in between. The CDR3 sequence is CASRVLVGAYEQYF. CDR3 in DNA: TGTGCCAGCAGGGTACTAGTTGGGGCCTACGAGCAGTACTTC.

This clone was seen only a few times. The CDR3 DNA sequence: TGTGCCAGCAGTGTAGACAGGGGAGTGCGCGGCTACACCTTC. This translates into CASSVDRGVRGYTF. The chain uses TRBV2 and TRBJ1-2; 8 nucleotides align to TRBD1. CDR1 is SNHLY, CDR2 FYNNEI, per germline. The CDR3 loop spans 14 amino acids. V lost 4 bases to trimming and J lost 8 bases; unmatched junction nucleotides: 9.

With regard to this clone: Within the sample, other DNA sequences also encode this same CDR3. The V call is TRBV9, the J call TRBJ2-1; 8 bases are a match to TRBD2. The length of the CDR3 is 16 residues. The germline V gene encodes CDR1 SGDLS and CDR2 YYNGEE. The V and J ends lost 4 bases and 0 bases, in that order; junction bases with no gene match: 6. CDR3 residues: CASSPTSGSSYNEQFF. DNA for the CDR3: TGTGCCAGCAGCCCCACGAGCGGGAGCTCCTACAATGAGCAGTTCTTC.